The clone carrying this T cell receptor (beta chain) showed up many times. Its antigen remains unknown. The data belong to a study of blood T cells in healthy people across ages. Points from the study as a whole: It was the long-lived donors that had more naive CD4+ cells and higher diversity than aged donors.

CDR3 length equals 12 residues. Germline CDR1 and CDR2: MNHEY and SMNVEV (reference sequence). J was trimmed by 12 bases and V by 5 bases; bases with no gene match: 6. A second PCR of roughly 7 to 11 cycles used a sample-barcoded 5' primer and a J-beta primer mix. TCRdb used MiXCR to reprocess the 5' RACE reads, holding one entry per CDR3 protein. The top ten hold 17% of the sample, which has 850,000 or so distinct CDR3 sequences, 25% to 35% seen once. Every participating donor contributed roughly 10 milliliters of peripheral blood through a draw. Total RNA, at least 6 micrograms per sample, came from PBMCs.

The TCR was taken from a woman aged 80 or over in good health. The V call is TRBV27, the J call TRBJ1-2, with 10 bases identical to TRBD1. Input material: blood. The CDR3 region is CASSPRTGGNTF. The CDR3 coding sequence is TGTGCCAGCAGTCCAAGGACAGGGGGAAACACCTTC.